This TCR beta chain is from a study of type 1 and type 2 diabetes patients. Study in general: Samples came from type 1 diabetic, type 2 diabetic or nondiabetic people, recruited in China. CD4+ or CD8+ T cells were positively selected from PBMCs with microbeads. A total of around 18 million paired-end reads came from the whole study.

Findings of the study overall: Type 1 diabetes repertoires were significantly less diverse than type 2 diabetes ones.

About this clonotype: What it binds is unknown.

PCR was run on genomic DNA. Amplification of the beta chain CDR3 used 30 forward and 13 reverse multiplex primers. TCRdb re-derived calls from the multiplex PCR reads in MiXCR, one entry per CDR3 protein. The profile covers approximately 260,000 distinct CDR3 sequences, with more than 45% appearing a single time and around 13% taken by the ten largest. The CDR3 runs to 12 residues. CDR1 DFQATT and CDR2 SNEGSKA come from the germline V gene (reference sequence). The sequence derives from a man aged 18 to 35 with type 2 diabetes. Input material: peripheral blood mononuclear cells (PBMCs). V usage is TRBV20-1 and J usage is TRBJ2-5; D may be TRBD1 (5 bases). The J call is doubtful: the DNA matches TRBJ2-7 better. CDR3 amino acids: CSPRVGFDEQYF. The CDR3 nucleotides are TGCAGTCCCAGGGTGGGGTTCGACGAGCAGTACTTC.